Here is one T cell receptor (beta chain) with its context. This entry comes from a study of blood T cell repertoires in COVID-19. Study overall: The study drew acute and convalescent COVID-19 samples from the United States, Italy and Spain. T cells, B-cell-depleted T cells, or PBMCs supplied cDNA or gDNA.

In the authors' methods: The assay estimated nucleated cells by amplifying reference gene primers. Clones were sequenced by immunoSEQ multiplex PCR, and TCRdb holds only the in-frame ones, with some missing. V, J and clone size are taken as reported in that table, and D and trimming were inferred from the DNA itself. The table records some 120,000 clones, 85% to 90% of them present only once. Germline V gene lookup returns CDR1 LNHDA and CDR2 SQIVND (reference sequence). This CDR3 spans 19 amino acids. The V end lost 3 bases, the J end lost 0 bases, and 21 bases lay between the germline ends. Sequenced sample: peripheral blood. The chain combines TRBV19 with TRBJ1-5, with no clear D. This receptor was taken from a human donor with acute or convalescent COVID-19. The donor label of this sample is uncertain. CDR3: CASSIRRKEGRYSNQPQHF. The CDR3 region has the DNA TGTGCCAGTAGTATCCGACGGAAAGAAGGGAGATATAGCAATCAGCCCCAGCATTTT.